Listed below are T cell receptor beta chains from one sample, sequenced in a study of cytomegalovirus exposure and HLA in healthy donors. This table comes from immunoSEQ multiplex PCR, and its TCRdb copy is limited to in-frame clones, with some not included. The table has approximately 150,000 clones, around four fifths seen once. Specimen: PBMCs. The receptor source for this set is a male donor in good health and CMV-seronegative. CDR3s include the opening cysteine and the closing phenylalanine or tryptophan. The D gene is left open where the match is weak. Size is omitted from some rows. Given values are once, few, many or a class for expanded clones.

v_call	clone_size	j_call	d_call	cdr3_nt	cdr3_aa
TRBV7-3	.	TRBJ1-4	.	TGTGCCAGCATCAAAACACGTCATGAAAAACTGTTTTTT	CASIKTRHEKLFF
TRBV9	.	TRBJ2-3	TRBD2	TGTGCCAGCAGCCCTAGCGGGGGCCACCCCTCAGATACGCAGTATTTT	CASSPSGGHPSDTQYF
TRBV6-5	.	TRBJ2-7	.	TGTGCCAGCAGCTTCGACACTTACGAGCAGTACTTC	CASSFDTYEQYF
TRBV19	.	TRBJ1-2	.	TGTGCCAGTAGTATCGGCCAGGGCGGCTATGGCTACACCTTC	CASSIGQGGYGYTF
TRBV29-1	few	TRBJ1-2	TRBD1	TGCAGCGGCAGCCGTACAGGGGGCTATGGCTACACCTTC	CSGSRTGGYGYTF
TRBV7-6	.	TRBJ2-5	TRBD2	TGTGCCAGCAGCTTAGTAGGTAGCGGGGGGCCTCAAGAGACCCAGTACTTC	CASSLVGSGGPQETQYF
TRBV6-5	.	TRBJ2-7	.	TGTGCCAGCTCCCAAGCCAGGTTGAGCTCCTACGAGCAGTACTTC	CASSQARLSSYEQYF
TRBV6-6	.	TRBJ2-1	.	TGTGCCAGCAGTTCCGCGGGACGGCCATCCTACAATGAGCAGTTCTTC	CASSSAGRPSYNEQFF
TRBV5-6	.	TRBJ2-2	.	TGTGCCAGCAGCTTGGAGCGGAGCGCGAACACCGGGGAGCTGTTTTTT	CASSLERSANTGELFF
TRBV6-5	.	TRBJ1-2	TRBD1	TGTGCCAGCAGTCCCGGACAGGGTGGCTACACCTTC	CASSPGQGGYTF
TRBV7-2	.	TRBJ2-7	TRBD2	TGTGCCAGCAGCTTAAACGGCGGGAGCCCCTACGAGCAGTACTTC	CASSLNGGSPYEQYF
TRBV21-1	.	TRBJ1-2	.	TGTGCCAGCCTTAGGGAGGCAGTCTATGGCTACACCTTC	CASLREAVYGYTF
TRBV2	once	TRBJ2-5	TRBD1	TGTGCCAGCAGGCGGACAGGGCGGCAGGAGACCCAGTACTTC	CASRRTGRQETQYF
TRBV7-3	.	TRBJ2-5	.	TGTGCCAGCAGCTTATTAGGGGGAGGGGAGACCCAGTACTTC	CASSLLGGGETQYF
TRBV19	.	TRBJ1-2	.	TGTGCCAGTAGTATAGGTTCCGCTAACTATGGCTACACCTTC	CASSIGSANYGYTF
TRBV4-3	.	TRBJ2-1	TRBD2	TGCGCCAGCAGCCATCCACCGGGACTAGCGGGACCCTACGGGGCGAATGAGCAGTTCTTC	CASSHPPGLAGPYGANEQFF
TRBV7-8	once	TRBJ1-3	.	TGTGCCAGCAGCCCACCAAACGCAGGGCCCTCAAGCTCTGGAAACACCATATATTTT	CASSPPNAGPSSSGNTIYF
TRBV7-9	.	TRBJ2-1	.	TGTTCCAGCAGCTTATATGGGAGTAGCGCCTACAATGAGCAGTTCTTC	CSSSLYGSSAYNEQFF
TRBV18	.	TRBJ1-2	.	TGTGCCAGCTCACCAGGGGACCCATGGAGGGCCAACTATGGCTACACCTTC	CASSPGDPWRANYGYTF
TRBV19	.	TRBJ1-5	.	TGTGCCAGTAGTATGCAGGGGTACCAGCCCCAGCATTTT	CASSMQGYQPQHF
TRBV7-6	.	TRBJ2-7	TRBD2	TGTGCCAGCAGCTCGGGACTAGCGGGAGTTAACGAGCAGTACTTC	CASSSGLAGVNEQYF
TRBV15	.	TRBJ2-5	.	TGTGCCACCAGCAGAGAGGCGGGGTTCCGAGAGACCCAGTACTTC	CATSREAGFRETQYF
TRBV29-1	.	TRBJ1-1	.	TGCAGCGTAGAATTGACATCCAGCGGCACTGAAGCTTTCTTT	CSVELTSSGTEAFF
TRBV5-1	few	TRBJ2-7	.	TGCGCCAGCAGCTTTGGAGACAGGACCTACGAGCAGTACTTC	CASSFGDRTYEQYF
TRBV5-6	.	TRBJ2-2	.	TGTGCCAGCAGCCCCCTTTATCCCGGGGAGCTGTTTTTT	CASSPLYPGELFF
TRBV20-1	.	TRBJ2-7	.	TGCAGTGCTGAGGGGGGGGCAGCCCAGTACTTC	CSAEGGAAQYF
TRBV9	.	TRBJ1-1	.	TGTGCCAGCAGCGTAGCAGGGGCGCGGACTGAAGCTTTCTTT	CASSVAGARTEAFF
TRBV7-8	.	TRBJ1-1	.	TGTGCCAGCAGCCAAAACAGATTTCTGAACACTGAAGCTTTCTTT	CASSQNRFLNTEAFF
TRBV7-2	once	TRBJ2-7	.	TGTGCCAGCACCCTAGGGGGCTACGAGCAGTACTTC	CASTLGGYEQYF
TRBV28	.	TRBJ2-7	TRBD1	TGTGCCAGCAGTGAACAACCTTTGACCGGGACAGGGCCCTACGAGCAGTACTTC	CASSEQPLTGTGPYEQYF
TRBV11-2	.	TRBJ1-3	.	TGTGCCAGCCTAGGACTTAAAGGAAACACCATATATTTT	CASLGLKGNTIYF
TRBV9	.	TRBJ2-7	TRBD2	TGTGCCAGCAGCACCCAAGCGGGGGGGAGCGACGTTGACGAGCAGTACTTC	CASSTQAGGSDVDEQYF
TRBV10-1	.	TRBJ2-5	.	TGCGCCAGCATGCAGGGGCCTAGGGAGCAGTACTTC	CASMQGPREQYF
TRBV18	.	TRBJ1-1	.	TGTGCCAGCTCACCAATGCCGGGGAAAGGTGACACTGAAGCTTTCTTT	CASSPMPGKGDTEAFF
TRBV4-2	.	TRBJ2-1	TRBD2	TGTGCCAGCAGCCCGCGACTAGCGCCAAATCTCTACAATGAGCAGTTCTTC	CASSPRLAPNLYNEQFF
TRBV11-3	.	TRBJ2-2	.	TGTGCCAGCAGCTTAGGAGACGGGGAGCTGTTTTTT	CASSLGDGELFF
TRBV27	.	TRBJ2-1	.	TGTGCCAGCAGGGTCGGCCGGAGCTCCTACAATGAGCAGTTCTTC	CASRVGRSSYNEQFF
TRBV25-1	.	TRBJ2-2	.	TGTGCCACCCTGGGTGAGACAGGTGTCACCGGGGAGCTGTTTTTT	CATLGETGVTGELFF
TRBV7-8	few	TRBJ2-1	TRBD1	TGTGCCAGCAGCCTAGTGGGGACAGATGACAATGAGCAGTTCTTC	CASSLVGTDDNEQFF
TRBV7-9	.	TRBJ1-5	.	TGTGCCAGCAGCTTTCAGGGTCACAATCAGCCCCAGCATTTT	CASSFQGHNQPQHF
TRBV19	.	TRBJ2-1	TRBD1	TGTGCCAGTAGTATAGGGGACAGGGGTCTGAACGATGAGCAGTTCTTC	CASSIGDRGLNDEQFF
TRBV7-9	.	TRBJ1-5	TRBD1	TGTGCCAGCAGCGCTGACAGGGGAGGACAGCCCCAGCATTTT	CASSADRGGQPQHF
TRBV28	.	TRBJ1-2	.	TGTGCCAGCAACTCCCCGGGCGGGGTAATCTATGGCTACACCTTC	CASNSPGGVIYGYTF
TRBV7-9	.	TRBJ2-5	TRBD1	TGTGCCAGCAGCTTAGCGACAGGGGGAAGACTTGAGACCCAGTACTTC	CASSLATGGRLETQYF
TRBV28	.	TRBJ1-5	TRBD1	TGTGCCAGCAGTTTATATGGGACAGGGAATCAGCCCCAGCATTTT	CASSLYGTGNQPQHF
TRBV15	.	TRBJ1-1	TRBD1	TGTGCCACCAGCAGCCCACAGGGGCACCGGGACCCCGAAGGCGGTGAAGCTTTCTTT	CATSSPQGHRDPEGGEAFF
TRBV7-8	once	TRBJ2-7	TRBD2	TGTGCCAGCAGCTTAGTTCGCGGGAGCTCCTACGAGCAGTACTTC	CASSLVRGSSYEQYF
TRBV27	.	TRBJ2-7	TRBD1	TGTGCCAGCAGTTGGGGGAACAGGGGCTACGAGCAGTACTTC	CASSWGNRGYEQYF
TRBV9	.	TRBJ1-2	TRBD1	TGTGCCAGCAGCGTAGGAGGGAACAGGGGGCTCGGCTACACCTTC	CASSVGGNRGLGYTF
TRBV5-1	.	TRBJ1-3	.	TGCGCCAGCAGCCCAACGGACAGAACCCTCCGGAACACCATATATTTT	CASSPTDRTLRNTIYF